This T cell receptor (beta chain) was recovered during a study of long-term antiretroviral therapy in people with HIV. At the survey level, the v3.0 immunoSEQ assay was run. Sequencing efforts were directed toward about 35,000-55,000 T-cell genomes per sample. Produced via immunoSEQ multiplex PCR; TCRdb's table is partial and in-frame only. The table lists about 24,000 clones, around 81% of them singletons. Each participant with HIV received care in the United States. Points from the study as a whole: The repertoire was dominated at all time points by clones expanded before ART. With ART, diversity went up but was still lower than in transplant donor controls.

Turning to this clone: Its matching antigen is unknown.

Germline CDR1 reads SGHVS; CDR2 reads FQNEAQ. The CDR3 loop spans 15 amino acids. Unmatched junction bases numbered 10, after V lost 5 bases and J lost 7 bases. The TCR sequence derives from a woman under 30 with HIV. This specimen consisted of unsorted PBMCs, obtained at the start of antiretroviral therapy, before treatment. The gene calls are TRBV7-8 and TRBJ1-2, with TRBD1 matching 10 bases. CDR3 sequence reads: CASSPAPGTGAGYTF. In nucleotides, the CDR3 is TGTGCCAGCAGCCCCGCCCCCGGGACAGGGGCTGGCTACACCTTC. Full variable domain (rest looked up from reference TRBV7-8 and TRBJ1-2): GAGVSQSPRYKVAKRGQDVALRCDPISGHVSLFWYQQALGQGPEFLTYFQNEAQLDKSGLPSDRFFAERPEGSVSTLKIQRTQQEDSAVYLCASSPAPGTGAGYTFGSGTRLTVV.